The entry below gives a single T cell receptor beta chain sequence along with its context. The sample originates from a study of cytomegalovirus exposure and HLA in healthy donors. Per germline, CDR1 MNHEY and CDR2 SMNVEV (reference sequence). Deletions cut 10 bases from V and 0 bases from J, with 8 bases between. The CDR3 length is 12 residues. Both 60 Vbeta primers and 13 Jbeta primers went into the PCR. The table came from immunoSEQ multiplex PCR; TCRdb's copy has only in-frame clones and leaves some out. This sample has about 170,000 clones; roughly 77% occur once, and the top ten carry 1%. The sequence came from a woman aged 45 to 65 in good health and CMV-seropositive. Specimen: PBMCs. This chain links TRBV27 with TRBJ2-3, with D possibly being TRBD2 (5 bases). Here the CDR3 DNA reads TGTGCCATCTCTAGCAGCACAGATACGCAGTATTTT. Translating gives CAISSSTDTQYF.